This T cell receptor beta chain was recovered during a study of metastatic and nonmetastatic thyroid tumors. TCRdb re-processed the PCR reads through MiXCR. The data hold around 16,000 clones, with 25% to 30% observed a single time. The length of the CDR3 is 13 residues. With 7 bases removed from V and 6 bases from J, the gap between germline ends came to 16 bases. All patients were untreated before thyroid surgery. The sequencing sample was made of adjacent normal tissue. The chain is built from TRBV12-3 or TRBV12-4 and TRBJ2-7; the D gene is possibly TRBD1 (5 bases). The TCR originated in a female donor with papillary thyroid cancer or a benign thyroid nodule (not recorded which). Some clones in this sample may be carry-over from other donors' samples. In DNA, the CDR3 is TGTGCCAGCACTCAGGGCACAGCCTTCGAGCAGTACTTC. Its protein product is CASTQGTAFEQYF.